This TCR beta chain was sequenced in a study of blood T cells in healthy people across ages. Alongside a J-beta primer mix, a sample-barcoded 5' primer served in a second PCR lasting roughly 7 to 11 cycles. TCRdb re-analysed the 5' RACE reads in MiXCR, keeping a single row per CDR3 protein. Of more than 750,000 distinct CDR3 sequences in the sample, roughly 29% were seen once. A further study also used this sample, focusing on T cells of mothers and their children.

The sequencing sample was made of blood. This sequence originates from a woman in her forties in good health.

The CDR3 coding sequence is TGTGCCAGCAGCTTAGGGGGAGTTAACTATGGCTACACCTTC. Translating gives CASSLGGVNYGYTF. V usage is TRBV7-2 and J usage is TRBJ1-2; the D is unclear. CDR3 size: 14 residues. Germline V CDR1 and CDR2: SGHTA, FQGNSA. V was pared by 1 base and J by 1 base, with 7 bases between. Combining the CDR3 with reference TRBV7-2 and TRBJ1-2 gives the whole variable domain GAGVSQSPSNKVTEKGKDVELRCDPISGHTALYWYRQSLGQGLEFLIYFQGNSAPDKSGLPSDRFSAERTGGSVSTLTIQRTQQEDSAVYLCASSLGGVNYGYTFGSGTRLTVV.